A selection of T cell receptor beta chains follows, all from one sample in a study of spatial heterogeneity in lung cancer. TCRdb ran MiXCR on the 5' RACE reads and lists one entry per CDR3 protein. The data show about 4,000 distinct CDR3 sequences, under 45% seen once. The specimen was lung tumor tissue, collected at surgery. The receptors here all came from a male donor with early-stage non-small cell lung cancer. CDR3s include the opening cysteine and the closing phenylalanine or tryptophan. Fields, in order: CDR3 DNA, CDR3 protein, V gene, clone size, D gene, J gene. A D gene is named only where the DNA matches it firmly. Clone size appears in some rows only: once, few, many, or a class for an expanded clone.

CDR3nt: TGTGCCAGCAGTTTGACAGACTACTACGAGCAGTACTTC
CDR3aa: CASSLTDYYEQYF
v_gene: TRBV12-3/TRBV12-4
abundance: NA
d_gene: NA
j_gene: TRBJ2-7

CDR3nt: TGCGCCAGCAGCTTCGCAGAGACCCAGTACTTC
CDR3aa: CASSFAETQYF
v_gene: TRBV5-1
abundance: NA
d_gene: NA
j_gene: TRBJ2-5

CDR3nt: TGTGCCAGCTCACCAAGGACAGGGGCCATCAATGAGCAGTTCTTC
CDR3aa: CASSPRTGAINEQFF
v_gene: TRBV18
abundance: few
d_gene: TRBD1
j_gene: TRBJ2-1

CDR3nt: TGTGCCAGCAGTTTCACGAACTATGGCTACACCTTC
CDR3aa: CASSFTNYGYTF
v_gene: TRBV28
abundance: many
d_gene: NA
j_gene: TRBJ1-2

CDR3nt: TGTGCAAGTCGCTTATTTGTGGTCTACAATGAGCAGTTCTTC
CDR3aa: CASRLFVVYNEQFF
v_gene: TRBV12-2
abundance: NA
d_gene: NA
j_gene: TRBJ2-1

CDR3nt: TGCGCCAGCAGAGTGACCGGGACTAGCGGTTACAATGAGCAGTTCTTC
CDR3aa: CASRVTGTSGYNEQFF
v_gene: TRBV5-1
abundance: NA
d_gene: TRBD2
j_gene: TRBJ2-1

CDR3nt: TGTGCCAGCAGTTTTTCCTTATCGACAGATACGCAGTATTTT
CDR3aa: CASSFSLSTDTQYF
v_gene: TRBV27
abundance: medium-sized
d_gene: NA
j_gene: TRBJ2-3

CDR3nt: TGTGCCAGCAGCTTTTACATCAACAATGAGCAGTTCTTC
CDR3aa: CASSFYINNEQFF
v_gene: TRBV7-2
abundance: medium-sized
d_gene: NA
j_gene: TRBJ2-1

CDR3nt: TGCGCCAGCAGCTTGGATGCGGGCGGGGAGACCCAGTACTTC
CDR3aa: CASSLDAGGETQYF
v_gene: TRBV5-1
abundance: large
d_gene: NA
j_gene: TRBJ2-5

CDR3nt: TGTGCCAGCAGTTTCAGCCCCGCACGAAGGGAAAAACTGTTTTTT
CDR3aa: CASSFSPARREKLFF
v_gene: TRBV27
abundance: medium-sized
d_gene: NA
j_gene: TRBJ1-4

CDR3nt: TGCGCCAGCAGCTTGGCACTACATAAGGCCCCCACCGGGGAGCTGTTTTTT
CDR3aa: CASSLALHKAPTGELFF
v_gene: TRBV5-1
abundance: medium-sized
d_gene: NA
j_gene: TRBJ2-2

CDR3nt: TGCAGCGGAACAATGCCCCCGGATCGAGAGACCCAGTACTTC
CDR3aa: CSGTMPPDRETQYF
v_gene: TRBV29-1
abundance: NA
d_gene: NA
j_gene: TRBJ2-5

CDR3nt: TGTGCCAGCAGCACAGGACAGGGGGGCACAGATACGCAGTATTTT
CDR3aa: CASSTGQGGTDTQYF
v_gene: TRBV7-3
abundance: NA
d_gene: TRBD1
j_gene: TRBJ2-3

CDR3nt: TGTGCCAGCAGTGGACAGGGCCCGAACACCGGGGAGCTGTTTTTT
CDR3aa: CASSGQGPNTGELFF
v_gene: TRBV2
abundance: few
d_gene: TRBD1
j_gene: TRBJ2-2

CDR3nt: TGCAGTGCTGGGACAGGGGGCTACTCCTACGAGCAGTACTTC
CDR3aa: CSAGTGGYSYEQYF
v_gene: TRBV20-1
abundance: medium-sized
d_gene: TRBD1
j_gene: TRBJ2-7

CDR3nt: TGTGCCAGCAGCCTCGACTGGCGGGATTCCACAGATACGCAGTATTTT
CDR3aa: CASSLDWRDSTDTQYF
v_gene: TRBV7-9
abundance: medium-sized
d_gene: NA
j_gene: TRBJ2-3

CDR3nt: TGCAGCGTTATGAGGGATGCCACAGATACGCAGTATTTT
CDR3aa: CSVMRDATDTQYF
v_gene: TRBV29-1
abundance: NA
d_gene: NA
j_gene: TRBJ2-3

CDR3nt: TGTGCCAGCAGTTCCTCCGTTCAAGCCAAAAACATTCAGTACTTC
CDR3aa: CASSSSVQAKNIQYF
v_gene: TRBV6-5
abundance: NA
d_gene: NA
j_gene: TRBJ2-4

CDR3nt: TGTGCCAGCAGCCCGAGCGTAGCCAAAAACATTCAGTACTTC
CDR3aa: CASSPSVAKNIQYF
v_gene: TRBV11-2
abundance: NA
d_gene: NA
j_gene: TRBJ2-4

CDR3nt: TGTGCCAGCAGTGAAACTAGCGGGCGTCATTTCAATGAGCAGTTCTTC
CDR3aa: CASSETSGRHFNEQFF
v_gene: TRBV9
abundance: NA
d_gene: TRBD2
j_gene: TRBJ2-1

CDR3nt: TGCAGCGCGCCCCCGGTGAGCTCCTACAATGAGCAGTTCTTC
CDR3aa: CSAPPVSSYNEQFF
v_gene: TRBV29-1
abundance: NA
d_gene: NA
j_gene: TRBJ2-1

CDR3nt: TGTGCCAGCAGTGAAGGAGGGGGCTCAGATACGCAGTATTTT
CDR3aa: CASSEGGGSDTQYF
v_gene: TRBV6-1
abundance: NA
d_gene: TRBD1
j_gene: TRBJ2-3

CDR3nt: TGTGCCAGCAGCTTAGAGGTTCGGGCACCCACAGATACGCAGTATTTT
CDR3aa: CASSLEVRAPTDTQYF
v_gene: TRBV7-6
abundance: NA
d_gene: NA
j_gene: TRBJ2-3

CDR3nt: TGTGCCAGCTCACCACCGGCTGGGGCCGCCTACGAGCAGTACTTC
CDR3aa: CASSPPAGAAYEQYF
v_gene: TRBV18
abundance: NA
d_gene: NA
j_gene: TRBJ2-7

CDR3nt: TGTGCCAGTAGGGACCCCGGGACAGCAACCTACGAGCAGTACTTC
CDR3aa: CASRDPGTATYEQYF
v_gene: TRBV19
abundance: NA
d_gene: TRBD1
j_gene: TRBJ2-7

CDR3nt: TGTGCCAGCAGTGACCGGAAGAGGACGGCTGAAGCTTTCTTT
CDR3aa: CASSDRKRTAEAFF
v_gene: TRBV6-1
abundance: many
d_gene: NA
j_gene: TRBJ1-1